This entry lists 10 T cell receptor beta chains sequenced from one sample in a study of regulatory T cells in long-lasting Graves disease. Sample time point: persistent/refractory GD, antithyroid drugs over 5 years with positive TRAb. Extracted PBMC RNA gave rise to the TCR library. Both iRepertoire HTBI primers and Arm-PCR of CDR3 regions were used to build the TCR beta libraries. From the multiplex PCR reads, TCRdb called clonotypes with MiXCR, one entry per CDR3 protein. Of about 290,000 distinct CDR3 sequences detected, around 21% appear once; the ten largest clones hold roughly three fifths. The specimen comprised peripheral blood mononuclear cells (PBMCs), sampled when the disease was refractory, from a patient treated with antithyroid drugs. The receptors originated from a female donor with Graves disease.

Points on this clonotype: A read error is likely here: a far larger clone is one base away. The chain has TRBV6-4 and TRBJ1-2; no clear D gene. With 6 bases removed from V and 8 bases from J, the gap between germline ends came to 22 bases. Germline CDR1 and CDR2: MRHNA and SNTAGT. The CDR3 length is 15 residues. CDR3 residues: CASSPTGRPRGGYTF. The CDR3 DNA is TGTGCCAGCAGCCCCACCGGCAGGCCGAGAGGAGGCTACACCTTC.

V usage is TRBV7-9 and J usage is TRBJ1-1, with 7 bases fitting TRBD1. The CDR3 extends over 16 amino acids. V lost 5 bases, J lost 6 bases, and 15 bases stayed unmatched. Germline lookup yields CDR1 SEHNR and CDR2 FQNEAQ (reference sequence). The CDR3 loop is CASSGDSHRSASEAFF. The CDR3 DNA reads TGTGCCAGCAGCGGGGACAGCCATAGGTCGGCCTCTGAAGCTTTCTTT.

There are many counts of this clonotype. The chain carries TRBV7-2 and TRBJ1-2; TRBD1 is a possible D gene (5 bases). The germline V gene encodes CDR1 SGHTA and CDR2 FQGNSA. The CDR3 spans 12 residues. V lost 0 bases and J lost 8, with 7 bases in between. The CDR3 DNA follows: TGTGCCAGCAGCTTAGCGTGGGGCGGCTACACCTTC. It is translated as CASSLAWGGYTF.

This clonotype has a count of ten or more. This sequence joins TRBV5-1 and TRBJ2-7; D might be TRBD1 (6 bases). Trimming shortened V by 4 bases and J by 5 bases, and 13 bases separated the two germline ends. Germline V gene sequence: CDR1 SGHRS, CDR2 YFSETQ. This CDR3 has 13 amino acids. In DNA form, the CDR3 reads TGCGCCAGCAGCCCTACAGGGTATGACGAGCAGTACTTC. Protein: CASSPTGYDEQYF.

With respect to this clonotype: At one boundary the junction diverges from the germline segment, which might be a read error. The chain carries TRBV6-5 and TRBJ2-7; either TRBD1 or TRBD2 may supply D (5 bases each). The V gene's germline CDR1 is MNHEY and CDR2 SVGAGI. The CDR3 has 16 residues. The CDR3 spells CASSYGTGLRSYVQYF. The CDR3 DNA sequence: TGTGCCAGCAGTTACGGGACGGGGCTTCGATCCTACGTGCAGTACTTC.

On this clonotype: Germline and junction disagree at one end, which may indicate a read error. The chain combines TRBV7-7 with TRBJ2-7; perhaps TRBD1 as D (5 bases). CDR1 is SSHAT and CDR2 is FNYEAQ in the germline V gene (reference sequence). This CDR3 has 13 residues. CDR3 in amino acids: CASSFDRDYEQYF. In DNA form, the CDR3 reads TGTGCTAGCAGCTTCGACAGAGACTACGAGCAGTACTTC. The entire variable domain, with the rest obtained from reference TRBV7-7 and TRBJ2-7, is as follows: GAGVSQSPRYKVTKRGQDVTLRCDPISSHATLYWYQQALGQGPEFLTYFNYEAQPDKSGLPSDRFSAERPEGSISTLTIQRTEQRDSAMYRCASSFDRDYEQYFGPGTRLTVT.

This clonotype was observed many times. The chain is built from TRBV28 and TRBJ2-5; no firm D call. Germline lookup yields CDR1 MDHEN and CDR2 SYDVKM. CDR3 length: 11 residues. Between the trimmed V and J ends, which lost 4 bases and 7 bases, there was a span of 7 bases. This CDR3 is CASSSRGTQYF. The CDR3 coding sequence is TGTGCCAGCAGTTCGAGAGGGACCCAGTACTTC.

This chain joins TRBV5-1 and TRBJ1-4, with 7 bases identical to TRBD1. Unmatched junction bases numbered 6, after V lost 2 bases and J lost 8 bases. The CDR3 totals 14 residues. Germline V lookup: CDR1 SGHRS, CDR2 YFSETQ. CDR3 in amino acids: CASSFDRVGEKLFF. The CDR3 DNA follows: TGCGCCAGCAGCTTCGACAGGGTTGGGGAAAAACTGTTTTTT.

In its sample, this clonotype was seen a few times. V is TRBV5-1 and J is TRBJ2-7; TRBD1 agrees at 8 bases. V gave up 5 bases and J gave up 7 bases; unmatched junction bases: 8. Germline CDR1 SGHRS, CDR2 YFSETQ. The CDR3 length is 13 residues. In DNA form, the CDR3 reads TGCGCCAGCAGTTGGGGGACAGGCGGAGAGCAGTACTTC. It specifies CASSWGTGGEQYF.

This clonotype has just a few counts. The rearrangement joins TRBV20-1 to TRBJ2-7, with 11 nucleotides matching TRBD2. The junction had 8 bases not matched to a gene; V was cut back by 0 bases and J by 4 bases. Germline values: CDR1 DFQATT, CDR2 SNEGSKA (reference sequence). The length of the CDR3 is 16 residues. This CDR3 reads CSARDTGTSGGYEQYF. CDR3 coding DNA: TGCAGTGCTAGAGACACAGGGACTAGCGGAGGTTACGAGCAGTACTTC.